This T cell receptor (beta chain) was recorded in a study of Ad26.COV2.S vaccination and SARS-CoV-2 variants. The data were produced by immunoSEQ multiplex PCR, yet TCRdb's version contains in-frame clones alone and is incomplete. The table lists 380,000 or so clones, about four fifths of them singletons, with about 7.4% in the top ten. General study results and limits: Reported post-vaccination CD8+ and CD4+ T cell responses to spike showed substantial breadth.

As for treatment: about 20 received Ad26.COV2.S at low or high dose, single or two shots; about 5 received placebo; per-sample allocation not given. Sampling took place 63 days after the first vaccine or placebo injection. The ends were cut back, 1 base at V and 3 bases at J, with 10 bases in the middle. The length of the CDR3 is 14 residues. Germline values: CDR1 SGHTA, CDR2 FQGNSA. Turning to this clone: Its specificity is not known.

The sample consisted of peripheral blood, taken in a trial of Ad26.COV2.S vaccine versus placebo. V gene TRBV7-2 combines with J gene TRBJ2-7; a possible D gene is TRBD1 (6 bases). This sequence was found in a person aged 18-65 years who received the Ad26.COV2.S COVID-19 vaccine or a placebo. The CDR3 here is CASSLGQGFYEQYF. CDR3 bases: TGTGCCAGCAGCTTAGGGCAGGGGTTCTACGAGCAGTACTTC.